This T cell receptor beta chain was captured by sequencing in a study of response to subunit inactivated influenza vaccine. MiXCR was run by TCRdb on the RT-PCR reads, yielding one entry per CDR3 protein. This table holds 800,000 or so distinct CDR3 sequences, 21% found once. CDR3 length: 13 residues. Per the germline V gene, CDR1 is KGHDR and CDR2 is SFDVKD. Trimming took off 10 bases at V and 7 bases at J, with 15 bases between the two ends. The sample here was PBMCs from blood, taken roughly 5 days after vaccination. This receptor was obtained from a man aged 45-65 years who received an inactivated influenza vaccine. This chain joins TRBV24-1 and TRBJ2-2; a weak D match, TRBD1 (5 bases). The CDR3 region has the DNA TGTGCCACGTCGGTAGGGGCCGGCGGGGAGCTGTTTTTT. This codes for CATSVGAGGELFF.